Each of the 27 T cell receptor beta chains below was sequenced from the same sample in a study of cytomegalovirus exposure and HLA in healthy donors. The study ran its PCR with 60 Vbeta and 13 Jbeta primers. Generated by immunoSEQ multiplex PCR, the TCRdb table keeps only in-frame clones and is missing some. The repertoire has about 110,000 clones, roughly 80% of them found once; the top ten carry over 0.2%. Sequenced input: PBMCs. The source of these receptors is a man in his forties or fifties in good health and CMV-seronegative.

This clone was observed a handful of times. The V and J genes are TRBV19 and TRBJ1-2; D is possibly TRBD1 (5 bases). This CDR3 is 13 amino acids long. Germline V gene data show CDR1 as LNHDA and CDR2 as SQIVND (reference sequence). V was pared by 3 bases and J by 5 bases, with 10 bases between. This CDR3 reads CASSIQGGYGYTF. CDR3 coding DNA: TGTGCCAGTAGTATTCAGGGAGGGTATGGCTACACCTTC.

In DNA form, the CDR3 reads TGCGCCAGCAGCGCTGAAAACCCGGGACAGGGGGCGCGACTCTATGGCTACACCTTC. This sequence encodes CASSAENPGQGARLYGYTF. The chain recombines TRBV5-1 with TRBJ1-2, with 12 bases lining up with TRBD1. Per germline, CDR1 SGHRS and CDR2 YFSETQ. The V and J ends lost 4 bases and 4 bases, in that order; junction bases with no gene match: 17. The CDR3 extends over 19 amino acids.

The rearrangement uses TRBV6-4 and TRBJ2-4; 10 nucleotides agree with TRBD1. The CDR3 consists of 14 residues. Germline-derived CDR1 and CDR2 are MRHNA and SNTAGT. Trimming removed 6 bases from V and 6 bases from J; junction bases left unmatched: 5. The CDR3 region has the DNA TGTGCCAGCAGCGAGACAGGGGGCAGAAACATTCAGTACTTC. This encodes CASSETGGRNIQYF.

The CDR3 is CASSLSGQGGYEQYF. The DNA of the CDR3 is TGTGCCAGCAGCTTATCCGGCCAGGGCGGTTACGAGCAGTACTTC. The chain recombines TRBV7-2 with TRBJ2-7; TRBD1 might be the D (5 bases). The CDR3 length is 15 residues. The germline gives CDR1 SGHTA, CDR2 FQGNSA. Trimming removed 2 bases at V and 4 bases at J, with 15 bases between. Complete variable domain (other parts from reference TRBV7-2 and TRBJ2-7): GAGVSQSPSNKVTEKGKDVELRCDPISGHTALYWYRQSLGQGLEFLIYFQGNSAPDKSGLPSDRFSAERTGGSVSTLTIQRTQQEDSAVYLCASSLSGQGGYEQYFGPGTRLTVT.

In this sample, this clone turned up a few times. The chain has TRBV6-1 and TRBJ2-2, with D possibly TRBD1 on 5 matching bases. Germline lookup yields CDR1 MNHNS and CDR2 SASEGT. V lost 5 bases and J lost 3, with 10 bases in between. The CDR3 extends over 14 amino acids. DNA for the CDR3: TGTGCCAGCAGTCTAGGACAAGACACCGGGGAGCTGTTTTTT. Translation: CASSLGQDTGELFF.

The chain's CDR3 is CASSPDWTGMPYEQYF. The CDR3 DNA reads as TGTGCCAGCAGTCCCGATTGGACAGGGATGCCCTACGAGCAGTACTTC. The chain has TRBV27 and TRBJ2-7; TRBD1 agrees at 8 bases. The V segment lost 5 bases and the J segment 2 bases; nucleotides outside the gene matches: 11. Germline CDR1 MNHEY, CDR2 SMNVEV (reference sequence). The CDR3 consists of 16 residues.

The chain has TRBV4-3 and TRBJ2-3; D gene uncertain. V was pared by 0 bases and J by 2 bases, with 9 bases between. This CDR3 is 15 amino acids long. CDR1 and CDR2 (germline): LGHNA, YSLEER. This chain's CDR3 is CASSQDTDNTDTQYF. The CDR3 region has the DNA TGCGCCAGCAGCCAAGACACAGATAACACAGATACGCAGTATTTT.

V gene TRBV27 combines with J gene TRBJ2-1; 14 bases map to TRBD2. CDR3 length: 17 amino acids. V lost 3 bases, J lost 6 bases, and 7 bases stayed unmatched. CDR1 is MNHEY, CDR2 SMNVEV, per germline (reference sequence). The chain's CDR3 is CASSFSPGLAGVNEQFF. Written as DNA, the CDR3 is TGTGCCAGCAGTTTCTCCCCGGGACTAGCGGGAGTCAATGAGCAGTTCTTC.

V and J are TRBV18 and TRBJ1-1; possibly TRBD1 for D (6 bases). With 1 base removed from V and 3 bases from J, the gap between germline ends came to 9 bases. Germline CDR1 reads KGHSH; CDR2 reads LQKENI. The CDR3 totals 14 residues. The CDR3 spells CASSPLPGDTEAFF. The CDR3 bases are TGTGCCAGCTCACCACTCCCAGGGGACACTGAAGCTTTCTTT.

The chain has TRBV7-9 and TRBJ2-1; D perhaps matches TRBD2 (6 bases). CDR3 length equals 16 residues. Trimming pared 0 bases from V and 8 bases from J, leaving 17 bases between. The germline V gene has CDR1 SEHNR and CDR2 FQNEAQ (reference sequence). The DNA of the CDR3 is TGTGCCAGCAGCTTAGCCCAGCGGGCGAGAGGAGATGAGCAGTTCTTC. Residues: CASSLAQRARGDEQFF.

This chain links TRBV18 with TRBJ2-1; D remains ambiguous. The V gene lost 1 base and the J gene lost 2 bases, with 6 bases spanning the gap. CDR1 KGHSH and CDR2 LQKENI come from the germline V gene. The CDR3 has 14 residues. CDR3 nucleotide sequence: TGTGCCAGCTCACCACAAGCCCCCTACAATGAGCAGTTCTTC. This translates into CASSPQAPYNEQFF.

As DNA, the CDR3 is TGTGCCAGCATCCCCAGAGGGGGTGGAAGGACTGAAGCTTTCTTT. Translating it yields CASIPRGGGRTEAFF. V and J are TRBV25-1 and TRBJ1-1, with D tentatively TRBD1 (6 bases). Trimming took 7 bases from V and 5 from J, leaving 20 bases between them. CDR1 MGHDK and CDR2 SYGVNS come from the germline V gene. The CDR3 is made up of 15 amino acids.

The chain uses TRBV19 and TRBJ2-1, with 7 bases matching TRBD1. The CDR3 contains 13 residues. V trimming: 6 bases; J trimming: 9 bases; junction bases outside the gene matches: 8. From germline, CDR1 is LNHDA and CDR2 SQIVND (reference sequence). Here the CDR3 reads CASRTKGAGEQFF. The CDR3 region has the DNA TGTGCCAGTAGAACGAAGGGGGCGGGTGAGCAGTTCTTC.

V gene TRBV7-9 combines with J gene TRBJ1-1, with TRBD1 as a possible D gene (6 bases). V lost 5 bases to trimming and J lost 8 bases, with 15 bases between them. The germline V gene has CDR1 SEHNR and CDR2 FQNEAQ (reference sequence). CDR3 length: 13 residues. DNA for the CDR3: TGTGCCAGCAGCCCAGACTTGACAGGAGAAGCTTTCTTT. This encodes CASSPDLTGEAFF.

The chain recombines TRBV5-1 with TRBJ2-1, with a possible D match to TRBD2 (7 bases). The germline V and J ends were trimmed by 4 bases and 7 bases, with 15 bases remaining between them. The CDR3 is 14 residues long. Germline V gives CDR1 SGHRS, CDR2 YFSETQ. CDR3 DNA: TGCGCCAGCAGCCGGGGAGGGGGTAGTAATGAGCAGTTCTTC. Protein sequence: CASSRGGGSNEQFF.

The rearrangement joins TRBV19 to TRBJ1-5; D is undetermined. The CDR3 runs to 14 residues. Germline V gene sequence: CDR1 LNHDA, CDR2 SQIVND (reference sequence). Trimming shortened V by 5 bases and J by 4 bases, and 12 bases separated the two germline ends. This CDR3 is CASSDDGHNQPQHF. As DNA, the CDR3 is TGTGCCAGTAGTGACGATGGGCATAATCAGCCCCAGCATTTT.

This chain connects TRBV6-1 to TRBJ2-3; D ambiguous. Per the germline V gene, CDR1 is MNHNS and CDR2 is SASEGT. The CDR3 spans 14 residues. The V gene lost 7 bases and the J gene lost 0 bases, with 11 bases spanning the gap. The CDR3 bases are TGTGCCAGCACCGCGACACTGAGCACAGATACGCAGTATTTT. It codes for CASTATLSTDTQYF.

In the case of this clone: In the same sample, other DNA sequences code for this CDR3. This chain connects TRBV18 to TRBJ2-7; 9 bases align to TRBD2. The CDR3 sequence is 14 residues long. V lost 3 bases to trimming and J lost 2 bases; unmatched junction nucleotides: 2. The germline V gene encodes CDR1 KGHSH and CDR2 LQKENI. The DNA of the CDR3 is TGTGCCAGCTCACCTAGCGGGGGAACCTACGAGCAGTACTTC. Its protein product is CASSPSGGTYEQYF.

This clone appeared once. The rearrangement joins TRBV27 to TRBJ2-1; D is uncertain. CDR1 and CDR2 from the germline V gene are MNHEY and SMNVEV (reference sequence). The CDR3 spans 12 residues. Trimming stripped 4 bases from V and 10 bases from J, with 11 bases between. The CDR3 DNA reads TGTGCCAGCAGTTCCGCAGTCCGCGAGCAGTTCTTC. Encoded protein: CASSSAVREQFF.

The chain employs TRBV7-2 and TRBJ2-3; 8 bases align to TRBD1. Germline assignment: CDR1 SGHTA and CDR2 FQGNSA. This CDR3 has 13 amino acids. V shed 7 bases and J 7 bases; nucleotides not matched to a gene: 7. The CDR3 here is CASTGQGTNTQYF. The DNA of the CDR3 is TGTGCCAGCACCGGACAGGGTACTAATACGCAGTATTTT.

The chain joins TRBV28 to TRBJ2-5; the D gene is possibly TRBD1 (6 bases). The DNA end lines up better with TRBJ2-7; the J call may be wrong. The CDR3 is 14 residues long. Per germline, CDR1 MDHEN and CDR2 SYDVKM. The CDR3 sequence is CASTRGTPTREQYF. DNA for the CDR3: TGTGCCAGCACAAGGGGGACACCTACGCGCGAGCAGTACTTC.

The V call is TRBV11-3, the J call TRBJ2-3; D remains unclear. The CDR3 extends over 13 amino acids. The V gene's germline CDR1 is SGHNT and CDR2 YENEEA. Trimming shortened V by 3 bases and J by 3 bases, and 7 bases separated the two germline ends. The CDR3 is CASSLRITDTQYF. The DNA for the CDR3 is TGTGCCAGCAGCTTGCGAATAACAGATACGCAGTATTTT.

V and J are TRBV7-2 and TRBJ2-3, with D perhaps matching TRBD1 (6 bases). V was pared by 3 bases and J by 2 bases, with 18 bases between. The CDR3 is 17 residues long. Germline CDR1 is SGHTA and CDR2 is FQGNSA. CDR3 protein: CASSFPRQGLITDTQYF. CDR3 nucleotide sequence: TGTGCCAGCAGCTTCCCCCGGCAGGGGCTGATCACAGATACGCAGTATTTT.

This sequence joins TRBV5-1 and TRBJ2-3; the match to TRBD2 covers 12 bases. This CDR3 is 16 amino acids long. CDR1 and CDR2 from the germline V gene are SGHRS and YFSETQ. With 4 bases clipped from V and 4 bases from J, the junction kept 7 bases outside the gene matches. The CDR3 sequence is CASSPTSGRFSDTQYF. Here the CDR3 DNA reads TGCGCCAGCAGCCCTACTAGCGGGAGGTTTTCAGATACGCAGTATTTT.

This rearrangement joins TRBV7-8 to TRBJ2-5; the D gene is possibly TRBD2 (6 bases). The V end lost 1 base, the J end lost 7 bases, and 16 bases lay between the germline ends. The length of the CDR3 is 15 residues. CDR1 and CDR2 (germline): SGHVS, FQNEAQ. The CDR3 bases are TGTGCCAGCAGCTTAGTGCGGGACCTCGGCGGGACCCAGTACTTC. The encoded protein is CASSLVRDLGGTQYF.

V usage is TRBV9 and J usage is TRBJ2-7, with 7 bases lining up with TRBD1. Germline CDR1 is SGDLS and CDR2 is YYNGEE. V shed 2 bases and J 7 bases; nucleotides not matched to a gene: 9. The CDR3 totals 14 residues. As DNA, the CDR3 is TGTGCCAGCAGCGTCGACAGGGTCCTCGGGGAGCAGTACTTC. Protein: CASSVDRVLGEQYF.

This clone was detected once. This chain connects TRBV7-3 to TRBJ2-5; D is possibly TRBD2 (7 bases). The CDR3 runs to 14 residues. The V gene's germline CDR1 is SGHTA and CDR2 FQGTGA. Trimming cost V 2 bases and J 5 bases, with 12 bases left between them. The CDR3 region is CASSLGGGGETQYF. The CDR3 nucleotides read TGTGCCAGCAGCTTAGGCGGGGGCGGGGAGACCCAGTACTTC.